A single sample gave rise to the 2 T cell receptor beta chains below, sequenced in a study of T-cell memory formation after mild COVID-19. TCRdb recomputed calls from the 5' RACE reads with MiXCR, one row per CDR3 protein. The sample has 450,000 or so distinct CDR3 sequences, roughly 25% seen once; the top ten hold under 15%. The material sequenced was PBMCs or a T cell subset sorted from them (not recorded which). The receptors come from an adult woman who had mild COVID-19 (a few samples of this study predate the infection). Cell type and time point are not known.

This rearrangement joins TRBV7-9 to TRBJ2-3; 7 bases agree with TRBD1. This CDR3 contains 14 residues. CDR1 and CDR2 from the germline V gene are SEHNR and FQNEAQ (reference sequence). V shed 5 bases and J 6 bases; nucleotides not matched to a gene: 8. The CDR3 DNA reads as TGTGCCAGCAGCACCGAAGGGGGCCGCGATACGCAGTATTTT. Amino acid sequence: CASSTEGGRDTQYF.

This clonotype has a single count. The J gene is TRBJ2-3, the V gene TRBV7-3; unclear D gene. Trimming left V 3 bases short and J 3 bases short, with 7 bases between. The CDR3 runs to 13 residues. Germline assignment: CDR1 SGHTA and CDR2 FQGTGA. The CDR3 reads CASSFLLTDTQYF. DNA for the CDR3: TGTGCCAGCAGCTTTCTGCTAACAGATACGCAGTATTTT.